This T cell receptor beta chain was sequenced during a study of T cell changes during pregnancy in multiple sclerosis. The repertoire was sequenced with immunoSEQ multiplex PCR; TCRdb's copy has only in-frame clones and lacks some. Counted here are about 110,000 clones, roughly nine tenths occurring once; the ten biggest clones make up around 1.6%. Germline CDR1 and CDR2: SGHTA and FQGTGA. CDR3 size: 16 residues. V gave up 0 bases and J gave up 9 bases; unmatched junction bases: 9. This receptor was identified in a female donor with multiple sclerosis, enrolled in a pregnancy study. This material consisted of peripheral blood, taken before pregnancy. The V call is TRBV7-3, the J call TRBJ2-1, with 9 nucleotides matching TRBD2. The DNA for the CDR3 is TGTGCCAGCAGCTTAACGAGCAGTCTAGCGGGAAGTGAGCAGTTCTTC. As protein: CASSLTSSLAGSEQFF.